The present entry profiles one T cell receptor (beta chain) with its context. The sample is drawn from a study of blood T cell repertoires in COVID-19. About the study: T cells, B-cell-depleted T cells, or PBMCs supplied cDNA or gDNA.

The V gene's germline CDR1 is LGHDT and CDR2 YNNKEL (reference sequence). The CDR3 runs to 15 residues. Trimming stripped 4 bases from V and 8 bases from J, with 15 bases between. As originally analysed: Amplification of reference gene primers was used by the study to estimate nucleated cell counts. Measured with immunoSEQ multiplex PCR; TCRdb has only the in-frame clones, and not every one. That table is the source of V, J and clone size, and D and trimming were worked out from the DNA. The sample yields some 150,000 clones, more than 75% seen once. This clonotype was sampled from a man aged 50-60 years who had recovered from COVID-19. This chain joins TRBV3-1 (or the pseudogene TRBV3-2) and TRBJ1-6, with D maybe TRBD1 (6 bases). The sample consisted of peripheral blood. The CDR3 is CASSPRRDNHSPLHF. As DNA, the CDR3 is TGTGCCAGCAGCCCCCGCCGGGACAACCATTCACCCCTCCACTTT.